This T cell receptor beta chain appears in the sequencing data of a study of blood T cells in healthy people across ages. General study results and limits: Diversity was estimated from one million T cells, and these estimates were considered underestimates.

Both ends counted, the CDR3 spans 13 residues. Germline CDR1 MDHEN, CDR2 SYDVKM. With respect to this clonotype: Its antigen remains unknown. No DNA is shown, since the ends of the CDR3 on it are uncertain; the CDR3 is the one TCRdb lists.

Healthy Caucasian individuals from Russia aged about 6 to 90 were enrolled as donors. Combining a sample-barcoded 5' primer with a J-beta primer mix, a second PCR ran for roughly 6 to 12 cycles. Tags on each cDNA molecule came from a template-switch adaptor with 12 random nucleotides. TCRdb itself ran the 5' RACE reads through MiXCR, one entry per CDR3 protein. The data show 1.5 million to 2 million distinct CDR3 sequences, with about 39% seen just once and more than 20% held by the top ten. The sequence derives from a human donor in good health. The source material was blood. This chain joins TRBV28 and TRBJ1-2; TRBD1 is the table's D call and was not checked against the DNA. CDR3 in amino acids: CASSSSRGFGYTF.